A selection of T cell receptor beta chains follows, all from one sample in a study of human T cells and chemical hapten exposure. Via MiXCR, TCRdb re-called the RACE reads, giving one row per CDR3 protein. Of around 250,000 distinct CDR3 sequences in the sample, about 9% were seen once. Sequences were derived from whole blood, sampled in connection with sensitization to the hapten diphenylcyclopropenone (DPC). Receptors were obtained from a woman aged 40 to 50 with alopecia areata. Some clones in this sample may be carry-over from other donors' samples. Both conserved end residues are part of each CDR3. Each record gives: clone size, V gene, CDR3 protein. The size entry is marked missing in some rows and otherwise reads once, few, many or a size class.

few TRBV2 CASSVTGRRQFF
. TRBV29-1 CSVRPRGDTEASF
. TRBV27 CASSLERVGVYEQYF
few TRBV11-2 CASSLVRGGGYTF
few TRBV27 CASSQPGLGTDTQYF
. TRBV7-9 CASSLAVGATNEKLFF
few TRBV6-2/TRBV6-3 CASRWDGLGEAFF
. TRBV20-1 CSASPRGLVGRTQYF
many TRBV20-1 CRTRSSSVNTQYF
once TRBV19 CASSIAGGADGYTF
many TRBV6-5 CASSYRDRGEYEQYF
many TRBV28 CASNRDSTDTQYF
many TRBV9 CASSVGGADNSPLHF
. TRBV29-1 CSVDSGVYYGYTF
many TRBV28 CASSNSYEQYF
few TRBV6-1 CASRIDRGSNQPQHF
. TRBV10-2 CASSDPLAGPDTQYF
few TRBV4-1 CASSQRPVGPDRGQLAF
few TRBV6-5 CASSSSGRATDTQYF